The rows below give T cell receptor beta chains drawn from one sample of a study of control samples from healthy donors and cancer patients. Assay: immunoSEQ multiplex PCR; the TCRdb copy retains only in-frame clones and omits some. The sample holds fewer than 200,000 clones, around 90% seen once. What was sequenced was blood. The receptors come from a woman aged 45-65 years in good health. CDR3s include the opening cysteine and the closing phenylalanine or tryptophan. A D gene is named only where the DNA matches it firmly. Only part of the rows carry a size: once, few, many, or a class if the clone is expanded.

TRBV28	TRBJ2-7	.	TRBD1	TGTGCCAGCAGGACAGGGATCTACGAGCAGTACTTC	CASRTGIYEQYF
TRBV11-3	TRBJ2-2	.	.	TGTGCCAGCAGCAGAGAGTACCCGGGACTGATCACCGGGGAGCTGTTTTTT	CASSREYPGLITGELFF
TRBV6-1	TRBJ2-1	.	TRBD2	TGTGCCAGCAGTGAATATCTAGCGGCTTACAATGAGCAGTTCTTC	CASSEYLAAYNEQFF
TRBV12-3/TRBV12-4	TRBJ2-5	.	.	TGTGCCAGCAGTTTCGAAGGGCTGGCGCAGTACTTC	CASSFEGLAQYF
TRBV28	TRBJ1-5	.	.	TGTGCCAGCAGTTTAGGAGGGCGGCTAGGGGGGTTGAATCAGCCCCAGCATTTT	CASSLGGRLGGLNQPQHF
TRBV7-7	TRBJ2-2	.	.	TGTGCTAGCAGCTCGGGACTTAACACCGGGGAGCTGTTTTTT	CASSSGLNTGELFF
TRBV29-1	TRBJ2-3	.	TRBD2	TGCAGCTTCCAGAAGACTAGCGGGGGCACAGATACGCAGTATTTT	CSFQKTSGGTDTQYF
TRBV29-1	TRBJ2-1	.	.	TGCAGCGTTAGGAGAGGAAATGAGCAGTTCTTC	CSVRRGNEQFF
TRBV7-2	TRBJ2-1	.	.	TGTGCCAGCAGCTTAGCGGTTAGCTATGAGCAGTTCTTC	CASSLAVSYEQFF
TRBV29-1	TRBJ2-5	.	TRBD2	TGCAGCGTAACCACCTTAGCGGGTCAAGAGACCCAGTACTTC	CSVTTLAGQETQYF
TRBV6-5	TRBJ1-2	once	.	TGTGCCAGCAGTTCGGGACCCAACGCTAACTATGGCTACACCTTC	CASSSGPNANYGYTF
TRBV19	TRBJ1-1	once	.	TGTGCCAGTAGTATGTCGTGGAACAGGCCGTGGGAGGCTTTCTTT	CASSMSWNRPWEAFF
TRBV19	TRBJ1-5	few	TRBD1	TGTGCCAGTAGTATCAAGGACAGGCCCAATCAGCCCCAGCATTTT	CASSIKDRPNQPQHF
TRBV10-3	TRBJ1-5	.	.	TGTGCCGCGGCAAAGTCAAAGGGAAATCAGCCCCAGCATTTT	CAAAKSKGNQPQHF
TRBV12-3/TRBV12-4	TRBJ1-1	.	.	TGTGCCAGCAGTTTACAGGGAACCACTGAAGCTTTCTTT	CASSLQGTTEAFF
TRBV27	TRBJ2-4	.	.	TGTGCCAGCAGTTTGGGGCAGGGCGGAAACATTCAGTACTTC	CASSLGQGGNIQYF
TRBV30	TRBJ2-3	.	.	TGTGCCTGGAGTGTGGGGGGTTCGGTGGATACGCAGTATTTT	CAWSVGGSVDTQYF
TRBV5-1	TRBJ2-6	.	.	TGCGCCAGCAGGCAGGGGTCTGGGGCCAACGTCCTGACTTTC	CASRQGSGANVLTF
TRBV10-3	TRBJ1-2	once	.	TGTGCCATCAGTGAGTCGTATGGGGCGCAGGGCTACACCTTC	CAISESYGAQGYTF
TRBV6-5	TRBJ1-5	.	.	TGTGCCAGCCACCCACCGGGCACAATCAATCAGCCCCAGCATTTT	CASHPPGTINQPQHF
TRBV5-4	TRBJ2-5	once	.	TGTGCCAGCAGCTACGATCAGGGGGGCTGGGAGACCCAGTACTTC	CASSYDQGGWETQYF
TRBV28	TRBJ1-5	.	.	TGTGCCAGCAGATCCCTGAGAGGGGGGGACAATCAGCCCCAGCATTTT	CASRSLRGGDNQPQHF
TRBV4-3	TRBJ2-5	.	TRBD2	TGCGCCAGCAGCCAAGAGCTCGGGACTAGCACGTACCAAGAGACCCAGTACTTC	CASSQELGTSTYQETQYF
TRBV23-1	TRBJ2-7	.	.	TGCGCCAACCAACCACGCGGAGACTCCTACGAGCAGTACTTC	CANQPRGDSYEQYF
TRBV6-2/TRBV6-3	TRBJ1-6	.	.	TGTGCCAGCAGCCCCGAGGGCCCGGGTTATCGGGCACCCCTCCACTTT	CASSPEGPGYRAPLHF
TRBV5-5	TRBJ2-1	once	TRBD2	TGTGCCAGCCAAGGACTAGCGGCCTACAATGAGCAGTTCTTC	CASQGLAAYNEQFF
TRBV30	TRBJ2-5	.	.	TGTGCCTGGGGTCTATGGGACCAACGGGGAGAGACCCAGTACTTC	CAWGLWDQRGETQYF
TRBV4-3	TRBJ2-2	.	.	TGCGCCAGCAGCCCAGGGGACCCCGTCCTCACCGGGGAGCTGTTTTTT	CASSPGDPVLTGELFF
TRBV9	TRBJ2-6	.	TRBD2	TGTGCCAGCAGCGTAGACGTCACTAGCGGGAGTATTGGGGCCAACGTCCTGACTTTC	CASSVDVTSGSIGANVLTF